The 2 T cell receptor beta chains below were found in one sample sequenced in a study of OX40 agonist ivuxolimab in advanced cancers. Using immunoSEQ multiplex PCR, the repertoire was profiled, and TCRdb retains in-frame clones only, with some absent. The top ten clones hold 0.45% to 0.55% of a sample with approximately 74,000 clones, 80% to 95% of them seen once. Sequences were derived from CD4+ or CD8+ T cells sorted from blood, sampled in a trial of the OX40 agonist ivuxolimab. The receptors shown here come from an adult with an advanced solid tumor such as melanoma, head and neck, liver or kidney cancer.

This clone turned up a few times. The V and J genes are TRBV11-2 and TRBJ2-3, with TRBD2 as a possible D gene (6 bases). The germline CDR1 and CDR2 sequences are SGHAT and FQNNGV. V lost 6 bases to trimming and J lost 3 bases, with 10 bases between them. This CDR3 is built from 13 residues. The CDR3 loop reads CASRFSGTDTQYF. The CDR3 nucleotides read TGTGCCAGCAGGTTTAGCGGAACAGATACGCAGTATTTT.

The chain couples TRBV6-5 to TRBJ1-6, with D maybe TRBD1 (5 bases). V was trimmed by 2 bases and J by 6 bases, leaving 8 bases between them. This CDR3 comprises 14 residues. CDR1 and CDR2 from the germline V gene are MNHEY and SVGAGI. CDR3 in DNA: TGTGCCAGCAGTTACCGTGGGGGTAATTCACCCCTCCACTTT. This translates into CASSYRGGNSPLHF.